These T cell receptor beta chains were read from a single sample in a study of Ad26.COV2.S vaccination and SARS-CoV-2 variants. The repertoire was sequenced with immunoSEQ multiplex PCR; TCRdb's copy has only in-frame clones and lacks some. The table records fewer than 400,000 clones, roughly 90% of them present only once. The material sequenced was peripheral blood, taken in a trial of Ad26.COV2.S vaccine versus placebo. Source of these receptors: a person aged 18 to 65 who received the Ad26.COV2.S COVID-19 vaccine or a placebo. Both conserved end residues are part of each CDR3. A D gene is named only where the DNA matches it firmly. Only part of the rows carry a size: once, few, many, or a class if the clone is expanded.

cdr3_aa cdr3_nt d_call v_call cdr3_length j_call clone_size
CSVQQGGEHNEQFF TGCAGCGTACAACAGGGTGGAGAGCACAATGAGCAGTTCTTC NA TRBV29-1 14 TRBJ2-1 NA
CASSLGQGGEQYF TGTGCCAGCAGCCTGGGACAGGGTGGCGAGCAGTACTTC TRBD1 TRBV27 13 TRBJ2-7 NA
CASSSGPISGNTIYF TGTGCCAGCAGCTCGGGACCGATCTCTGGAAACACCATATATTTT NA TRBV7-9 15 TRBJ1-3 NA
CAIRKRGGNEQYF TGTGCCATCCGAAAACGAGGGGGAAACGAGCAGTACTTC NA TRBV11-3 13 TRBJ2-7 NA
CASSQDYHRANYGYTF TGCGCCAGCAGCCAAGATTATCACAGGGCCAACTATGGCTACACCTTC NA TRBV4-1 16 TRBJ1-2 NA
CASSQVSIRGTDTQYF TGTGCCAGCAGCCAAGTCTCCATCCGAGGGACAGATACGCAGTATTTT NA TRBV3-1/TRBV3-2 16 TRBJ2-3 NA
CASSQGLAGKYEQYF TGCGCCAGCAGCCAGGGACTAGCGGGAAAGTACGAGCAGTACTTC TRBD2 TRBV4-1 15 TRBJ2-7 NA
CASSQRPWTSGTDNEQFF TGCGCCAGCAGCCAACGTCCCTGGACTAGCGGGACCGACAATGAGCAGTTCTTC TRBD2 TRBV4-3 18 TRBJ2-1 once
CASSSTVRSNYGYTF TGTGCCAGCAGCTCCACGGTCAGGTCTAACTATGGCTACACCTTC NA TRBV6-5 15 TRBJ1-2 NA
CASSPSGGNTEAFF TGCGCCAGCAGCCCCAGCGGGGGGAACACTGAAGCTTTCTTT NA TRBV5-1 14 TRBJ1-1 NA
CASSIDPLLTGELFF TGTGCCAGTAGTATAGACCCACTTCTCACCGGGGAGCTGTTTTTT NA TRBV19 15 TRBJ2-2 NA
CASSQRESGPLGDTQYF TGCGCCAGCAGCCAAAGGGAGTCGGGCCCGTTAGGAGATACGCAGTATTTT NA TRBV4-1 17 TRBJ2-3 NA
CASSSPGRYEQYF TGTGCCAGCAGCTCCCCGGGACGCTACGAGCAGTACTTC NA TRBV7-2 13 TRBJ2-7 NA
CASSNTFSDSYNEQFF TGTGCCAGCAGCAACACCTTCTCTGATTCCTACAATGAGCAGTTCTTC NA TRBV7-9 16 TRBJ2-1 NA
CASSEVSGYQPQHF TGTGCCAGCAGTGAAGTAAGTGGATATCAGCCCCAGCATTTT NA TRBV6-1 14 TRBJ1-5 NA
CATQPGGTNQPQHF TGTGCCACCCAGCCCGGGGGTACCAATCAGCCCCAGCATTTT NA TRBV19 14 TRBJ1-5 NA
CASSLTYSGTSGSDTGELFF TGTGCCAGCAGCCTCACATATTCCGGGACTAGCGGGAGTGACACCGGGGAGCTGTTTTTT TRBD2 TRBV27 20 TRBJ2-2 once
CASSPNYGYTF TGTGCCAGCAGTCCTAACTATGGCTACACCTTC NA TRBV28 11 TRBJ1-2 once
CASGAGGEYEQYF TGTGCCAGCGGCGCAGGGGGGGAATACGAGCAGTACTTC NA TRBV7-8 13 TRBJ2-7 few
CASEYSGYTGELFF TGTGCCAGCGAATACTCAGGGTACACCGGGGAGCTGTTTTTT NA TRBV19 14 TRBJ2-2 NA
CASRSAGQIMNTEAFF TGTGCCAGTAGGTCCGCCGGACAGATAATGAACACTGAAGCTTTCTTT NA TRBV19 16 TRBJ1-1 NA
CASSVGVGFSYEQYF TGTGCCAGCAGCGTAGGTGTGGGTTTTTCCTACGAGCAGTACTTC NA TRBV9 15 TRBJ2-7 NA
CSVGTLRTAQETQYF TGCAGCGTTGGGACTCTGCGGACAGCCCAAGAGACCCAGTACTTC NA TRBV29-1 15 TRBJ2-5 NA
CASSPPPAYEQYF TGTGCCAGCAGTCCACCACCTGCCTACGAGCAGTACTTC NA TRBV28 13 TRBJ2-7 NA
CASSVESGTSTDTQYF TGTGCCAGCAGCGTAGAATCTGGGACTAGCACAGATACGCAGTATTTT NA TRBV9 16 TRBJ2-3 NA
CATSRDWGSRSYEQYF TGTGCCACCAGCAGAGATTGGGGCAGTCGGTCCTACGAGCAGTACTTC NA TRBV15 16 TRBJ2-7 NA
CASSVSHSYEQYF TGTGCCAGCAGCGTTTCCCACTCCTACGAGCAGTACTTC NA TRBV9 13 TRBJ2-7 few
CASSERGGGGTEAFF TGTGCCAGCAGTGAAAGGGGGGGCGGAGGCACTGAAGCTTTCTTT NA TRBV6-1 15 TRBJ1-1 NA
CASSVGLAETGELFF TGTGCCAGCAGCGTGGGACTAGCGGAGACCGGGGAGCTGTTTTTT TRBD2 TRBV5-6 15 TRBJ2-2 NA
CASSRSTGVQETQYF TGTGCCAGCAGTCGATCCACAGGGGTCCAAGAGACCCAGTACTTC TRBD1 TRBV27 15 TRBJ2-5 NA